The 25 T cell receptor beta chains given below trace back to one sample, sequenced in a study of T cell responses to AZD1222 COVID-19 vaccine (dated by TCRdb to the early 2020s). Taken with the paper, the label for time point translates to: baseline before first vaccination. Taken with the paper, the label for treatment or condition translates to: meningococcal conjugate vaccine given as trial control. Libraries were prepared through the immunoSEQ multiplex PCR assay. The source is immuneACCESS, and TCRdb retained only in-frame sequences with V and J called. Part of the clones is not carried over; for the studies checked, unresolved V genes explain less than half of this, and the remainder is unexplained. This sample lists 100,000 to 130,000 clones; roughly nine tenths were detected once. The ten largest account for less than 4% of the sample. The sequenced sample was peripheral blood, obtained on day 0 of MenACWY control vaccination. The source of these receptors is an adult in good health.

The CDR3 sequence: CAWSRTGIGNTIYF. The CDR3 nucleotides read TGTGCCTGGAGTCGGACAGGAATCGGAAACACCATATATTTT. The gene calls are TRBV30 and TRBJ1-3; 7 bases are a match to TRBD1. From germline, CDR1 is GTSNPN and CDR2 SVGIG (reference sequence). V shed 2 bases and J 4 bases; nucleotides not matched to a gene: 5. CDR3 size: 14 residues.

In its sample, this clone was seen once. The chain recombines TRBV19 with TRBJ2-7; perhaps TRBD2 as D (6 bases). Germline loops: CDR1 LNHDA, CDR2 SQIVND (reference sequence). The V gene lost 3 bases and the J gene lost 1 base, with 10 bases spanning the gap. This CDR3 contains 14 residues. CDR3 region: CASSIQEGSYEQYF. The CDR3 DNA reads TGTGCCAGTAGTATTCAGGAGGGTTCCTACGAGCAGTACTTC.

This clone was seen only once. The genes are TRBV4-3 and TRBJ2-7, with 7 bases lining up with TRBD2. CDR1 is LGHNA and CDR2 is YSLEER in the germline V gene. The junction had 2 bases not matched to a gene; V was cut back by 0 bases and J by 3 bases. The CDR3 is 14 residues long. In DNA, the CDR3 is TGCGCCAGCAGCCAAGACGGGGGGAGCTACGAGCAGTACTTC. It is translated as CASSQDGGSYEQYF.

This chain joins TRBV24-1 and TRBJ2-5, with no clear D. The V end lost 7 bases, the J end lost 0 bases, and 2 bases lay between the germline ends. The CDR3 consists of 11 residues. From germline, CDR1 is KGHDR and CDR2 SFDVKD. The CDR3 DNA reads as TGTGCCACCAGCTACCAAGAGACCCAGTACTTC. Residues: CATSYQETQYF.

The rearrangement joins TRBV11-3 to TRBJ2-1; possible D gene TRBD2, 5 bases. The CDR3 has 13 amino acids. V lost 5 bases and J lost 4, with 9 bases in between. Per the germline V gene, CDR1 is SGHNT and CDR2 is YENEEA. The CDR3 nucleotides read TGTGCCAGCAGCCCCCGGGGTTACAATGAGCAGTTCTTC. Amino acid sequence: CASSPRGYNEQFF.

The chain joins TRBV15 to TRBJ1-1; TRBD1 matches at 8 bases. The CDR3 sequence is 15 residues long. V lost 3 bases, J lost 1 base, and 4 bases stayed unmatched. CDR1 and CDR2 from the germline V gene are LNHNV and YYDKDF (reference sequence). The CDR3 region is CATSSGTGPNTEAFF. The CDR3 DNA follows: TGTGCCACCAGCAGTGGGACAGGTCCGAACACTGAAGCTTTCTTT.

CDR3 nucleotide sequence: TGTGCCAGCAGCCCGCAAAGTATGCGCTCCTACGAGCAGTACTTC. Translated, it gives CASSPQSMRSYEQYF. The gene calls are TRBV7-2 and TRBJ2-7, with no clear D. This CDR3 has 15 amino acids. Germline assignment: CDR1 SGHTA and CDR2 FQGNSA. V gave up 5 bases and J gave up 0 bases, with 14 bases separating them.

CDR3 in DNA: TGTGCCAGCACCGTAGGACTTCTCGAGTACTTC. Its translation is CASTVGLLEYF. The chain combines TRBV12-3 or TRBV12-4 with TRBJ2-4; the D gene is possibly TRBD2 (5 bases). The length of the CDR3 is 11 residues. Trimming stripped 7 bases from V and 14 bases from J, with 15 bases between.

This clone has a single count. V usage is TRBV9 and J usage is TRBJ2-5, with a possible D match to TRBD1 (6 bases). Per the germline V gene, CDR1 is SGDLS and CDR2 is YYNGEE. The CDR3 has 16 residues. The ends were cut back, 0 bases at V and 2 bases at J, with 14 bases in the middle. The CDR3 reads CASSVEDRVFQETQYF. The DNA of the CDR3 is TGTGCCAGCAGCGTAGAGGACAGAGTCTTTCAAGAGACCCAGTACTTC. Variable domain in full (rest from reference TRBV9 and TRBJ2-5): DSGVTQTPKHLITATGQRVTLRCSPRSGDLSVYWYQQSLDQGLQFLIQYYNGEERAKGNILERFSAQQFPDLHSELNLSSLELGDSALYFCASSVEDRVFQETQYFGPGTRLLVL.

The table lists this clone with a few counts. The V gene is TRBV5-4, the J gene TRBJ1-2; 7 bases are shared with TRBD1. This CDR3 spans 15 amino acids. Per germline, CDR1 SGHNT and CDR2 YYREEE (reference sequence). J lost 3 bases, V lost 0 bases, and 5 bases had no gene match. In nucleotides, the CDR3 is TGTGCCAGCAGCTTGGCAGGGGGTAGTGACTATGGCTACACCTTC. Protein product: CASSLAGGSDYGYTF. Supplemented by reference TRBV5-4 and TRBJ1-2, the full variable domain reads ETGVTQSPTHLIKTRGQQVTLRCSSQSGHNTVSWYQQALGQGPQFIFQYYREEENGRGNFPPRFSGLQFPNYSSELNVNALELDDSALYLCASSLAGGSDYGYTFGSGTRLTVV.

CDR3 protein: CASSTQGLMEQYF. The CDR3 DNA is TGTGCCAGTAGTACTCAGGGTCTGATGGAGCAGTACTTC. This chain links TRBV19 with TRBJ2-7, with a weak D call TRBD1 (5 bases). Per the germline V gene, CDR1 is LNHDA and CDR2 is SQIVND (reference sequence). V gave up 4 bases and J gave up 7 bases, with 14 bases separating them. The CDR3 has 13 residues.

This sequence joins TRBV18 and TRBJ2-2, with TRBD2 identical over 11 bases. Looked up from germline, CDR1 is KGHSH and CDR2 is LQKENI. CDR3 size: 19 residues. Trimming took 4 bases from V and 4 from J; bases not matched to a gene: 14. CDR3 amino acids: CASSRRPLAGGSTTGELFF. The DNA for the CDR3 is TGTGCCAGCTCACGAAGACCCCTAGCGGGGGGCTCGACCACCGGGGAGCTGTTTTTT.

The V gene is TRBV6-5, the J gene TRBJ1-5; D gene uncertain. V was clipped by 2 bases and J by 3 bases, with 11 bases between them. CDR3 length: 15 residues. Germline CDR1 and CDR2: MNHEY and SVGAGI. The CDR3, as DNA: TGTGCCAGCAGTTACGATCAGTTTTCCAATCAGCCCCAGCATTTT. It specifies CASSYDQFSNQPQHF.

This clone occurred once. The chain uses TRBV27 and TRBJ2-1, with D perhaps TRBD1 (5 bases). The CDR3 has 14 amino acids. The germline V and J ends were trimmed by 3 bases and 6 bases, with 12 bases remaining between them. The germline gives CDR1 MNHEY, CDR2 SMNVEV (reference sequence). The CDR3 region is CASSFMGPGNEQFF. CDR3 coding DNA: TGTGCCAGCAGTTTTATGGGGCCGGGCAATGAGCAGTTCTTC.

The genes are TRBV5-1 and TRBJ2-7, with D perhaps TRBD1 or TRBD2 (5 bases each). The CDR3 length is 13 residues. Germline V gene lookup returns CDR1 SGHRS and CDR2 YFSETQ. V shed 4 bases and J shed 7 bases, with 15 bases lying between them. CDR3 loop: CASSTGPGREQYF. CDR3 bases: TGCGCCAGCAGCACGGGACCGGGACGAGAGCAGTACTTC.

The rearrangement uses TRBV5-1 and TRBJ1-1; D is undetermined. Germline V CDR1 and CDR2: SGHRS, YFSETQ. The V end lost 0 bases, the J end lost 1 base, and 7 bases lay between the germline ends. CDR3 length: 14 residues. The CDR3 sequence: CASSLAGPNTEAFF. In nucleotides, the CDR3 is TGCGCCAGCAGCTTGGCCGGCCCGAACACTGAAGCTTTCTTT.

CDR3 amino acids: CASTTGNSYNEQFF. The CDR3 bases are TGCGCCAGTACAACAGGGAATTCCTACAATGAGCAGTTCTTC. The V gene is TRBV5-1, the J gene TRBJ2-1, with a possible D match to TRBD1 (6 bases). V shed 8 bases and J shed 1 base, with 13 bases lying between them. The CDR3 spans 14 residues. CDR1 and CDR2 (germline): SGHRS, YFSETQ.

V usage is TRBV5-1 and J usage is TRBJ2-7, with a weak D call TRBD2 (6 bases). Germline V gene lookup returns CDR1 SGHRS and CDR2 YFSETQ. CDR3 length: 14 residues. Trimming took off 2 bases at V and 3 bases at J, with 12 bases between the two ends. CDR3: CASSFGTGDYEQYF. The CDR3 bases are TGCGCCAGCAGCTTCGGGACTGGAGACTACGAGCAGTACTTC.

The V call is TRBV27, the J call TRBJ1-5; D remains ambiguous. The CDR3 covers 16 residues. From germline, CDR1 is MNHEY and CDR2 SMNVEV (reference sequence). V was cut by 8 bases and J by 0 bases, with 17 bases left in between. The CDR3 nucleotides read TGTGCCAGCGGCGACTCCGGCGGGTTTAGCAATCAGCCCCAGCATTTT. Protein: CASGDSGGFSNQPQHF.

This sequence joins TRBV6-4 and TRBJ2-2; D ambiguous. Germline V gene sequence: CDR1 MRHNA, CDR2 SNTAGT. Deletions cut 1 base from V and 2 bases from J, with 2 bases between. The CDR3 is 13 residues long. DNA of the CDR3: TGTGCCAGCAGTGACTTCAACACCGGGGAGCTGTTTTTT. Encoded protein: CASSDFNTGELFF.

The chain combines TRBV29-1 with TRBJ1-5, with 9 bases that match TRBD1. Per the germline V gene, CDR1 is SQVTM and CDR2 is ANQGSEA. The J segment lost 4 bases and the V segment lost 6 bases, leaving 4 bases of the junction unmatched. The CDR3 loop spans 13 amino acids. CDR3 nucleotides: TGCAGCGTGAGAGGGACAGGGAATCAGCCCCAGCATTTT. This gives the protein CSVRGTGNQPQHF.

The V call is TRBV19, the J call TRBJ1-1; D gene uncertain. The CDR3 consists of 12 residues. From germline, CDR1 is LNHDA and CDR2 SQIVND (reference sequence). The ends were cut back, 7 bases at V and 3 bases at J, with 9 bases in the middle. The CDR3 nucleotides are TGTGCCAGTACCCCGGGGTACACTGAAGCTTTCTTT. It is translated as CASTPGYTEAFF.

The CDR3 region has the DNA TGTGCCAGCAGCCGACAGACCTACGAGCAGTACTTC. Translated, it gives CASSRQTYEQYF. The chain is built from TRBV3-1 (or the pseudogene TRBV3-2) and TRBJ2-7; D perhaps matches TRBD1 (5 bases). V was cut by 4 bases and J by 2 bases, with 6 bases left in between. The germline V gene has CDR1 LGHDT and CDR2 YNNKEL (reference sequence). The CDR3 extends over 12 amino acids.

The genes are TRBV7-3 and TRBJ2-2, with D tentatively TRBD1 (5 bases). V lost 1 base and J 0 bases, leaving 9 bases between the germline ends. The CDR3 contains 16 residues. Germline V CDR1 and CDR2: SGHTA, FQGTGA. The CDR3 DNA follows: TGTGCCAGCAGCTTAAACCCAGGGACGAACACCGGGGAGCTGTTTTTT. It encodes CASSLNPGTNTGELFF.

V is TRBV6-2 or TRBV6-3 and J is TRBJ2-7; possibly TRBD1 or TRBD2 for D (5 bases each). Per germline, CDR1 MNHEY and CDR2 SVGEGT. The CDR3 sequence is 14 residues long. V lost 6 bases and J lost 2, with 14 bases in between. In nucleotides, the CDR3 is TGTGCCAGCAGCGGGGACGTCACCCCCTACGAGCAGTACTTC. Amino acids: CASSGDVTPYEQYF.